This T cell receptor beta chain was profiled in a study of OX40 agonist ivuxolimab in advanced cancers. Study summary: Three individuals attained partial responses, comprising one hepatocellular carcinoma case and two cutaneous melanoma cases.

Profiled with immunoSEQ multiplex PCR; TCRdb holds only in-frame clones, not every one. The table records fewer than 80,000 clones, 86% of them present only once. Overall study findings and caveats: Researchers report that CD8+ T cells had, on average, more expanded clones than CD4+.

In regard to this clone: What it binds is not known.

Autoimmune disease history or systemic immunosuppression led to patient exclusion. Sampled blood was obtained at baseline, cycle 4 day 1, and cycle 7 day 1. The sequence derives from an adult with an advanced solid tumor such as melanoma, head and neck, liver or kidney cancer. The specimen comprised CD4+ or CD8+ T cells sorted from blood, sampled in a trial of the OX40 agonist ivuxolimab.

CDR3 sequence reads: CASSLGQGARTEAFF. DNA of the CDR3: TGCGCCAGCAGCTTGGGACAGGGGGCGAGAACTGAAGCTTTCTTT. The gene calls are TRBV5-1 and TRBJ1-1, with 10 bases aligning to TRBD1. V lost 0 bases to trimming and J lost 5 bases; unmatched junction nucleotides: 4. The CDR3 has 15 amino acids. The V gene's germline CDR1 is SGHRS and CDR2 YFSETQ.